These 15 T cell receptor beta chains share one sample of origin, sequenced in a study of control samples from healthy donors and cancer patients. The protocol was immunoSEQ multiplex PCR, while the TCRdb copy is restricted to in-frame clones and leaves out a portion. Altogether approximately 58,000 clones are present, 87% being singletons, with the ten largest covering roughly 13%. Sequenced: PBMCs. The receptors were sampled from a woman aged 55-70 years with lung cancer.

This chain links TRBV29-1 with TRBJ1-2; 9 bases are a match to TRBD1. This CDR3 has 12 amino acids. Germline V gene sequence: CDR1 SQVTM, CDR2 ANQGSEA. V lost 7 bases to trimming and J lost 2 bases; unmatched junction nucleotides: 2. CDR3 protein: CSAGQGNYGYTF. In DNA, the CDR3 is TGCAGCGCAGGACAGGGGAACTATGGCTACACCTTC. Full variable domain (remainder filled in from reference TRBV29-1 and TRBJ1-2): SAVISQKPSRDICQRGTSLTIQCQVDSQVTMMFWYRQQPGQSLTLIATANQGSEATYESGFVIDKFPISRPNLTFSTLTVSNMSPEDSSIYLCSAGQGNYGYTFGSGTRLTVV.

CDR3 protein: CASSIIVYEQYF. CDR3 DNA: TGTGCCAGTAGTATAATCGTCTACGAGCAGTACTTC. The chain couples TRBV19 to TRBJ2-7; D unclear. The germline V gene encodes CDR1 LNHDA and CDR2 SQIVND (reference sequence). Deletions cut 2 bases from V and 3 bases from J, with 5 bases between. This CDR3 comprises 12 residues.

This chain connects TRBV6-2 or TRBV6-3 to TRBJ1-2, with 9 bases matching TRBD1. From germline, CDR1 is MNHEY and CDR2 SVGEGT. The trim removed 5 bases at V and 1 base at J, leaving 11 bases unmatched. This CDR3 has 17 residues. DNA of the CDR3: TGTGCCAGCAGTCCGTGGACAGGGGCTGATTTTAACTATGGCTACACCTTC. Protein product: CASSPWTGADFNYGYTF.

The J gene is TRBJ2-5, the V gene TRBV13; possibly TRBD2 for D (5 bases). The CDR3 is 15 residues long. V lost 5 bases and J 5 bases, leaving 18 bases between the germline ends. Germline values: CDR1 PRHDT, CDR2 FYEKMQ (reference sequence). DNA for the CDR3: TGTGCCAGCAGCCTCGGGGAACCCGCAACGGAGACCCAGTACTTC. Translated, it gives CASSLGEPATETQYF.

The chain joins TRBV7-9 to TRBJ1-6, with a possible D match to TRBD1 (5 bases). Deletions cut 2 bases from V and 10 bases from J, with 15 bases between. The CDR3 is made up of 15 amino acids. From germline, CDR1 is SEHNR and CDR2 FQNEAQ (reference sequence). CDR3 sequence (DNA): TGTGCCAGCAGCTTATTCGCGACAGACAACTCACCCCTCCACTTT. Its translation: CASSLFATDNSPLHF.

In its sample, this clone is medium-sized. The rearrangement links TRBV2 to TRBJ2-2; a weak D match, TRBD2 (6 bases). V was cut by 2 bases and J by 4 bases, with 14 bases left in between. CDR1 and CDR2 from the germline V gene are SNHLY and FYNNEI. The CDR3 is 16 residues long. The CDR3 sequence: CASSEQFGGVTGELFF. In DNA form, the CDR3 reads TGTGCCAGCAGTGAACAATTCGGCGGGGTCACCGGGGAGCTGTTTTTT.

There are a few counts of this clone. The rearrangement links TRBV29-1 to TRBJ1-1, with D possibly matching TRBD1 (5 bases). Germline-derived CDR1 and CDR2 are SQVTM and ANQGSEA. The CDR3 is made up of 15 amino acids. Trimming left V 3 bases short and J 0 bases short, with 14 bases between. The CDR3 DNA follows: TGCAGCGTTGATTCGAGACAGATCATGAACACTGAAGCTTTCTTT. Amino acids: CSVDSRQIMNTEAFF.

CDR3 nucleotide sequence: TGTGCCAGTTCCCGGGAGGCCCAAGAGACCCAGTACTTC. Translated: CASSREAQETQYF. The rearrangement links TRBV6-4 to TRBJ2-5, with 7 bases matching TRBD2. This CDR3 has 13 residues. After removal of 9 bases from V and 1 base from J, the junction contained 5 bases not matched to a gene. The V gene's germline CDR1 is MRHNA and CDR2 SNTAGT.

The rearrangement joins TRBV2 to TRBJ1-1; TRBD1 matches 9 bases. With 5 bases clipped from V and 0 bases from J, the junction kept 4 bases outside the gene matches. This CDR3 comprises 15 residues. Germline assignment: CDR1 SNHLY and CDR2 FYNNEI. DNA of the CDR3: TGTGCCAGCAGTCCCCGGGACAGGGTGAACACTGAAGCTTTCTTT. It yields the protein CASSPRDRVNTEAFF. Variable domain in full (rest from reference TRBV2 and TRBJ1-1): EPEVTQTPSHQVTQMGQEVILRCVPISNHLYFYWYRQILGQKVEFLVSFYNNEISEKSEIFDDQFSVERPDGSNFTLKIRSTKLEDSAMYFCASSPRDRVNTEAFFGQGTRLTVV.

This clone was detected once. The chain carries TRBV11-2 and TRBJ2-2; D unresolved. The CDR3 sequence is 15 residues long. The V end was cut by 3 bases, the J end by 0 bases, with 8 bases between. CDR1 and CDR2 (germline): SGHAT, FQNNGV. The CDR3 is CASSFTYANTGELFF. CDR3 in DNA: TGTGCCAGCAGCTTCACTTACGCGAACACCGGGGAGCTGTTTTTT.

The rearrangement links TRBV5-1 to TRBJ1-1; maybe TRBD1 (5 bases). This CDR3 comprises 15 residues. Germline CDR1 reads SGHRS; CDR2 reads YFSETQ. Trimming left V 6 bases short and J 0 bases short, with 15 bases between. The CDR3 loop is CASNNEGTLNTEAFF. CDR3 in DNA: TGCGCCAGCAATAACGAGGGGACCTTGAACACTGAAGCTTTCTTT. The complete variable domain, with remaining parts taken from reference TRBV5-1 and TRBJ1-1, reads KAGVTQTPRYLIKTRGQQVTLSCSPISGHRSVSWYQQTPGQGLQFLFEYFSETQRNKGNFPGRFSGRQFSNSRSEMNVSTLELGDSALYLCASNNEGTLNTEAFFGQGTRLTVV.

The V gene is TRBV6-5, the J gene TRBJ2-3, with D unclear. Per germline, CDR1 MNHEY and CDR2 SVGAGI. V shed 10 bases and J shed 1 base, with 12 bases lying between them. The CDR3 has 13 amino acids. The CDR3 DNA follows: TGTGCCACTATTAGGGCCGGCACAGATACGCAGTATTTT. It translates to CATIRAGTDTQYF.

The chain uses TRBV2 and TRBJ2-2, with 8 bases aligning to TRBD1. Germline loops: CDR1 SNHLY, CDR2 FYNNEI. The CDR3 covers 15 residues. The V segment lost 7 bases and the J segment 4 bases; nucleotides outside the gene matches: 8. CDR3 in amino acids: CASIAGGLGTGELFF. For the CDR3, the DNA is TGTGCCAGCATAGCAGGGGGCCTCGGCACCGGGGAGCTGTTTTTT. The full variable domain, completed using reference TRBV2 and TRBJ2-2, is EPEVTQTPSHQVTQMGQEVILRCVPISNHLYFYWYRQILGQKVEFLVSFYNNEISEKSEIFDDQFSVERPDGSNFTLKIRSTKLEDSAMYFCASIAGGLGTGELFFGEGSRLTVL.

The CDR3 loop reads CASSLYGTGGPDTQYF. CDR3 bases: TGTGCCAGCAGCTTATATGGGACAGGGGGCCCGGATACGCAGTATTTT. The genes are TRBV7-6 and TRBJ2-3, with TRBD1 matching over 12 bases. The CDR3 length is 16 residues. Germline CDR1 is SGHVS and CDR2 is FNYEAQ. Trimming cost V 2 bases and J 6 bases; bases outside gene matches: 6. The full variable domain, with the rest looked up from reference TRBV7-6 and TRBJ2-3, is GAGVSQSPRYKVTKRGQDVALRCDPISGHVSLYWYRQALGQGPEFLTYFNYEAQQDKSGLPNDRFSAERPEGSISTLTIQRTEQRDSAMYRCASSLYGTGGPDTQYFGPGTRLTVL.

The rearrangement links TRBV19 to TRBJ1-3; D possibly corresponds to TRBD1 (6 bases). CDR3 size: 14 residues. CDR1 is LNHDA, CDR2 SQIVND, per germline (reference sequence). V was clipped by 5 bases and J by 9 bases, with 17 bases between them. CDR3 DNA sequence: TGTGCCAGTAGTCCTTCGGGGGCAGGGAGCACCATATATTTT. It codes for CASSPSGAGSTIYF.